Reported below is one T cell receptor (beta chain). This clonotype was seen repeatedly, ten times or more. Its antigen remains undetermined. Nothing much larger sits one base from this clone, and base qualities are not available. PBMCs were isolated by Ficoll-Paque density gradient centrifugation. The CDR3 measures 15 amino acids from cysteine to phenylalanine. Of the read, only the CDR3 DNA is kept; its 45 bases are in frame from base 1. The germline V gene provides CDR1 MNHNS and CDR2 SASEGT. V and J are trimmed by 4 bases and 5 bases, and the gene matches miss 7 bases of the junction. This sample was taken from a study of T-cell memory formation after mild COVID-19 (dated by TCRdb to the early 2020s). For context, the study as a whole: TCR sequence clusters from the two donors were found to be largely donor specific. In a couple of donors, T-cell clones that expanded and contracted after mild COVID-19 were followed by sequencing TCRalpha and TCRbeta repertoires longitudinally. Two young, previously healthy adult volunteers, one female and one male, were included in the cohort. On the study overall, not on this receptor specifically: Only a couple of mild cases were covered by the study, and larger cohorts that include severe cases with pre-infection samples were considered necessary. Clones that contracted from day 15 to 85 showed balanced CD4/CD8 phenotypes, whereas a second wave of clones that expanded from day 15 to 37 leaned towards CD4+. Some responding clones were detected in pre-infection memory, which suggested that pre-existing cross-reactive memory T cells had joined the SARS-CoV-2 response. Contracting CD4+ clones were located mainly in the CM and EM memory subsets, whereas CD8+ clones were found to be enriched in EMRA. SARS-CoV-2 specificity of the second-wave clones peaking on day 37 was not confirmed.

These reads were obtained on an Illumina NovaSeq 6000. TCRalpha and TCRbeta cDNA libraries were built by 5'RACE with constant-segment primers, adding sample barcodes and unique molecular identifiers. Trizol reagent was used to extract RNA from every sample. Libraries were amplified in two PCR steps, with a second sample barcode and Illumina TruSeq adapters added in the second step. The libraries were sequenced on an Illumina NovaSeq using 2 x 150 bp paired-end reads. Under the source paper's analysis protocol: The reads were demultiplexed and collapsed into UMI-guided consensus sequences using migec v1.2.7. With mixcr v2.1.11, UMI consensuses were aligned to TRA and TRB V and J templates and assembled into clonotypes. Clonotypes were classified as expanded or contracted when called significant by both edgeR and NoisET, with noise models trained on biological replicates. For edgeR calls, the thresholds were a false discovery rate-adjusted p below 0.01 and a log2 fold-change of 1. As an exploratory analysis of dynamics, PCA with hierarchical clustering was applied to max-normalized trajectories of the 1000 most abundant clonotypes. Separately sequenced CD4+ and CD8+ repertoires were used to assign the CD4 or CD8 phenotype of responding clones. The public reads were run again by TCRdb, first through fastp at Q25 and then through MiXCR, and only productive beta chains were kept. Duplicate CDR3 protein sequences are folded into a single record with the most common DNA and genes. These V and J calls are TCRdb output, not the study's own analysis. Recorded for this sample are some 29,000 distinct CDR3 sequences; 16% of them occurred a single time. More than 1.3% of the sample rests with the top ten.

The sample was PBMCs or a T cell subset sorted from them (not recorded which). Here the chain combines TRBV6-1 and TRBJ2-1; 8 middle bases align to TRBD2. The receptor's source is an adult who had mild COVID-19 (a few samples of this study predate the infection). The sample titles of this study are shuffled in the database, so cell type and time point are left out. The nucleotide sequence is given as TGTGCCAGCAGTGGAAAGCGGGGGACCAACAATGAGCAGTTCTTC. Its translation reads: CASSGKRGTNNEQFF.